There are a few counts of the clone carrying this T cell receptor (beta chain). No antigen is known for it. These data come from a study of cytomegalovirus exposure and HLA in healthy donors. Findings and caveats of the study: The authors later found most CMV-associated TCR beta chains appeared HLA-restricted.

PCR employed 60 Vbeta and 13 Jbeta primers. Profiled with immunoSEQ multiplex PCR; TCRdb holds only in-frame clones, not every one. The sample lists roughly 120,000 clones, roughly 15% occurring once. This CDR3 is built from 15 residues. Trimming took off 3 bases at V and 2 bases at J, with 15 bases between the two ends. The germline CDR1 and CDR2 sequences are SGDLS and YYNGEE. The TCR comes from a woman between 18 and 29 years old in good health and CMV-seronegative. The sequenced material came from PBMCs. The rearrangement joins TRBV9 to TRBJ2-7; a weak D match, TRBD1 (7 bases). The CDR3 DNA is TGTGCCAGCAGCGCAGGGGGACTGGGGGCCTACGAGCAGTACTTC. It specifies CASSAGGLGAYEQYF.